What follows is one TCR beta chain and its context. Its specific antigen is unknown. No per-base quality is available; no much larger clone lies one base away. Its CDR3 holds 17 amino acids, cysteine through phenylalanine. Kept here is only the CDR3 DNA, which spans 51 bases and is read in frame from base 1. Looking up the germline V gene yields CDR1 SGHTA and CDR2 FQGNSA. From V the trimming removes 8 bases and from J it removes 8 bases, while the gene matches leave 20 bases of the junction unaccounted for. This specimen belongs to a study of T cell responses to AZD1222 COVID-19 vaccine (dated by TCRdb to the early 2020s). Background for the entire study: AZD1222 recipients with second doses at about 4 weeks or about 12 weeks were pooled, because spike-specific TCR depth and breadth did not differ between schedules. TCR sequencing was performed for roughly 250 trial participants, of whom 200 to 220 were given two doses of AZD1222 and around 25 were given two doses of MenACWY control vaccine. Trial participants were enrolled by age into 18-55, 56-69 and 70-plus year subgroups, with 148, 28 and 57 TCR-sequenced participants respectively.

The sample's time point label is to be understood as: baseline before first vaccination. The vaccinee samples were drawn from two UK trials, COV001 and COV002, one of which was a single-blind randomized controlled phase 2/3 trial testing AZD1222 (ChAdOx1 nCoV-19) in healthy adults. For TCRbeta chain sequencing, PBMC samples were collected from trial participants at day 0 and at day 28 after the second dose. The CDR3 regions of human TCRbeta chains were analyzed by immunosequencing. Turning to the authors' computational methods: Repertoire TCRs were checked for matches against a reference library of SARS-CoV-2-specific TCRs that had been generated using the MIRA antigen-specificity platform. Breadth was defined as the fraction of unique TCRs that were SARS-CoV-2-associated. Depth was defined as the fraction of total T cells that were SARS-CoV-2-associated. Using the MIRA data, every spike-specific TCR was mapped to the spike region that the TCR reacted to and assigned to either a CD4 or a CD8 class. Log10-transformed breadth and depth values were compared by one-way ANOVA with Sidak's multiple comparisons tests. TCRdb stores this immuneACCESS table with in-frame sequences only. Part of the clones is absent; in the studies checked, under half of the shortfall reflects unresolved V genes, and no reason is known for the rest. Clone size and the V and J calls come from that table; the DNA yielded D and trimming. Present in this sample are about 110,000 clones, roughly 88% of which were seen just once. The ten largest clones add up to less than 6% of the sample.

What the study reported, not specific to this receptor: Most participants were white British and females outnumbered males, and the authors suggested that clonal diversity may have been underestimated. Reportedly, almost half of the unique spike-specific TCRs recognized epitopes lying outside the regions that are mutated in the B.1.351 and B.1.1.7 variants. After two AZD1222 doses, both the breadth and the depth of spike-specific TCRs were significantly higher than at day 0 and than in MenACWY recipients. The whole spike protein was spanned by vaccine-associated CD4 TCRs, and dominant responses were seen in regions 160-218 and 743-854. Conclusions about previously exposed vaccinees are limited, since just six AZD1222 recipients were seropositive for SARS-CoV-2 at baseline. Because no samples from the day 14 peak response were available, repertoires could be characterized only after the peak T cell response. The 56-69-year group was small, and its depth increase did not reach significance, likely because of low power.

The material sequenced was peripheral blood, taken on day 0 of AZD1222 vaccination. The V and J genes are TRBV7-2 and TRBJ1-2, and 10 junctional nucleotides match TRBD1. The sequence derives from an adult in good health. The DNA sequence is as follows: TGTGCCAGCGGACAAGGGACAGGGGCTCCCCTCCGAGGAGGCTACACCTTC. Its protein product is CASGQGTGAPLRGGYTF. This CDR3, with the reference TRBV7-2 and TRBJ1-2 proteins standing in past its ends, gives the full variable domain GAGVSQSPSNKVTEKGKDVELRCDPISGHTALYWYRQSLGQGLEFLIYFQGNSAPDKSGLPSDRFSAERTGGSVSTLTIQRTQQEDSAVYLCASGQGTGAPLRGGYTFGSGTRLTVV.